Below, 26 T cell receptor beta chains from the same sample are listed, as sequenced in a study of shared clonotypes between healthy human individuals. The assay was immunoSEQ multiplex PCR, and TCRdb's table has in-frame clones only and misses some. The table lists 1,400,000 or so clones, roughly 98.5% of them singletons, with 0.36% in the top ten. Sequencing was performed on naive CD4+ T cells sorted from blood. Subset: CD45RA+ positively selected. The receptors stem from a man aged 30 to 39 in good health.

CDR3 sequence (DNA): TGTGCCAGCTCCCACAGATCCCCTGGGGCCAACGTCCTGACTTTC. Protein sequence: CASSHRSPGANVLTF. This rearrangement joins TRBV18 to TRBJ2-6; no clear D gene. The CDR3 runs to 15 residues. The germline V and J ends were trimmed by 6 bases and 2 bases, with 11 bases remaining between them. Germline CDR1 and CDR2: KGHSH and LQKENI.

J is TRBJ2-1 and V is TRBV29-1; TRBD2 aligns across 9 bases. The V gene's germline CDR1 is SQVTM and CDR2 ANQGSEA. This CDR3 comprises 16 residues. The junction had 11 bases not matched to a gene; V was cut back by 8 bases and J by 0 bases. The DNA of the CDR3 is TGCAGCCTCTTGTCGTCTAGCGGGAACTCCTACAATGAGCAGTTCTTC. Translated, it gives CSLLSSSGNSYNEQFF.

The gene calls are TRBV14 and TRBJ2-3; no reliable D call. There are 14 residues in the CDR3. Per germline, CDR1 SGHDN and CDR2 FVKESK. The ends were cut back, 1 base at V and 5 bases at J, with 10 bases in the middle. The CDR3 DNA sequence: TGTGCCAGCAGCCAAGGAAGACACCTAGATACGCAGTATTTT. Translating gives CASSQGRHLDTQYF.

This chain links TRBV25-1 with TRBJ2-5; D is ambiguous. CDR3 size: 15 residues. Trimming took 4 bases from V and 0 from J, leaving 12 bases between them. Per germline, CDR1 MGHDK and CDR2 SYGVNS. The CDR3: CASSGAMPYQETQYF. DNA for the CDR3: TGTGCCAGCAGTGGGGCAATGCCCTACCAAGAGACCCAGTACTTC.

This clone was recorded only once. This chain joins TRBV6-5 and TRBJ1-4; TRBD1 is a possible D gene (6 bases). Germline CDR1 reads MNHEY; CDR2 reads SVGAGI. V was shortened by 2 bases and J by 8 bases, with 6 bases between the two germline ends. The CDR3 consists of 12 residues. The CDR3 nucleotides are TGTGCCAGCAGTTACGACAGGGAAAAACTGTTTTTT. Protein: CASSYDREKLFF.

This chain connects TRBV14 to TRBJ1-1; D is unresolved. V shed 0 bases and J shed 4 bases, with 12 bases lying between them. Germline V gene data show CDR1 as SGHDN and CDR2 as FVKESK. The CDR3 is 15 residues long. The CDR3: CASSQDRGKGTEAFF. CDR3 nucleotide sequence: TGTGCCAGCAGCCAAGATCGCGGTAAGGGCACTGAAGCTTTCTTT. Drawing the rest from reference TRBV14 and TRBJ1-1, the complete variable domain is EAGVTQFPSHSVIEKGQTVTLRCDPISGHDNLYWYRRVMGKEIKFLLHFVKESKQDESGMPNNRFLAERTGGTYSTLKVQPAELEDSGVYFCASSQDRGKGTEAFFGQGTRLTVV.

The CDR3 sequence: CASIEGGDLHEQFF. The CDR3, as DNA: TGTGCCAGCATCGAAGGGGGAGATCTCCATGAGCAGTTCTTC. V and J are TRBV6-1 and TRBJ2-1, with a possible D match to TRBD1 (6 bases). Trimming removed 7 bases from V and 8 bases from J, with 18 bases in between. The germline V gene encodes CDR1 MNHNS and CDR2 SASEGT. This CDR3 region has 14 residues.

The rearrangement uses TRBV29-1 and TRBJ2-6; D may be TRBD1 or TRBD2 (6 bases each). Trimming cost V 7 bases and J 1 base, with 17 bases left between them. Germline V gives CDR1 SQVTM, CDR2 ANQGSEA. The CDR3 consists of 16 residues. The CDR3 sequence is CSAAGGQSSGANVLTF. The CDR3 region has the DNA TGCAGCGCGGCTGGGGGGCAGTCGTCTGGGGCCAACGTCCTGACTTTC.

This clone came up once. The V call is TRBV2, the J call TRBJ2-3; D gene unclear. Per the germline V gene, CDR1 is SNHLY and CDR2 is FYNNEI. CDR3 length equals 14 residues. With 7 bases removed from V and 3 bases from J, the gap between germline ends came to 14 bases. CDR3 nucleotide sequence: TGTGCCAGCATTCAGGAAGAATCTACAGATACGCAGTATTTT. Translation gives CASIQEESTDTQYF.

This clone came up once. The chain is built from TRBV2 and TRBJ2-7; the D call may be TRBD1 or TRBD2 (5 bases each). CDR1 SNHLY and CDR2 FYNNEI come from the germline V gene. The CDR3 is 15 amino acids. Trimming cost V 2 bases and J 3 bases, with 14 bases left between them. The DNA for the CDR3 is TGTGCCAGCAGTGAAAAATGGGGGATCCACTACGAGCAGTACTTC. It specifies CASSEKWGIHYEQYF.

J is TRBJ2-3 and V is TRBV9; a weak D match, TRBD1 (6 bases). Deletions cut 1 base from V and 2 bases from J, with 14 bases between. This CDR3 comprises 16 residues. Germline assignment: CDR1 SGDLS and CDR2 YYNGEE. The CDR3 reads CASSVRGTGNTDTQYF. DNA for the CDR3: TGTGCCAGCAGCGTAAGGGGAACAGGGAACACAGATACGCAGTATTTT. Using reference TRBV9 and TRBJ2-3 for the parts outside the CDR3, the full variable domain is DSGVTQTPKHLITATGQRVTLRCSPRSGDLSVYWYQQSLDQGLQFLIQYYNGEERAKGNILERFSAQQFPDLHSELNLSSLELGDSALYFCASSVRGTGNTDTQYFGPGTRLTVL.

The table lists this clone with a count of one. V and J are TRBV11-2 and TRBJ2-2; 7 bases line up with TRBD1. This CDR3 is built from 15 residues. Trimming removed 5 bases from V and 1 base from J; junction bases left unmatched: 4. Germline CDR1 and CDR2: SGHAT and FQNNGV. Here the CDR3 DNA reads TGTGCCAGCAGCGACAGGGACGAGAACACCGGGGAGCTGTTTTTT. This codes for CASSDRDENTGELFF.

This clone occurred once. The CDR3 spells CASSLGEHEQYF. In DNA, the CDR3 is TGTGCCAGTAGTTTGGGGGAGCACGAGCAGTACTTC. The chain has TRBV19 and TRBJ2-7, with D tentatively TRBD1 or TRBD2 (5 bases each). Trimming left V 5 bases short and J 5 bases short, with 10 bases between. The CDR3 runs to 12 residues. Germline-derived CDR1 and CDR2 are LNHDA and SQIVND (reference sequence).

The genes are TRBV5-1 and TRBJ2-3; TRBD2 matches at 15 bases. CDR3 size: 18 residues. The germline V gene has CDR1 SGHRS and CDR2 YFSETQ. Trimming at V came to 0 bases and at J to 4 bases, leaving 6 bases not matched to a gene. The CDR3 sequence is CASSLEGLAGGGADTQYF. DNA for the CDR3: TGCGCCAGCAGCTTGGAGGGACTAGCGGGAGGAGGCGCAGATACGCAGTATTTT.

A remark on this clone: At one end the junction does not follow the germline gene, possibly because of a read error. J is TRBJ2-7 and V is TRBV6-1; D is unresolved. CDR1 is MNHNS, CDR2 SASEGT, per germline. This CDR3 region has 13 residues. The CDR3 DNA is TGTGCCAGCACCTCGGTGGTCTCCCACGAGCAGTACTTC. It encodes CASTSVVSHEQYF.

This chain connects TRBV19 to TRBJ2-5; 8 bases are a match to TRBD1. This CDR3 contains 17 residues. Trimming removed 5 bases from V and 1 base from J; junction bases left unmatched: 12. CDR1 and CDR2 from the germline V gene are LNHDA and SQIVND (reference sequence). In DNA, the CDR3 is TGTGCCAGTAGTCTATACTCGACAGGGGCGCCCCAAGAGACCCAGTACTTC. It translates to CASSLYSTGAPQETQYF. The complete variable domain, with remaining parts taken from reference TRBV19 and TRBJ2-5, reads DGGITQSPKYLFRKEGQNVTLSCEQNLNHDAMYWYRQDPGQGLRLIYYSQIVNDFQKGDIAEGYSVSREKKESFPLTVTSAQKNPTAFYLCASSLYSTGAPQETQYFGPGTRLLVL.

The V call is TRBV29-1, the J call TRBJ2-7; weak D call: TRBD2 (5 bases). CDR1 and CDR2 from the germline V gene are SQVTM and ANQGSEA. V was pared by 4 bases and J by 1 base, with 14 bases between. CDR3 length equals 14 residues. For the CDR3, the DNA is TGCAGCGTTGTCGTCGGGGATGGTTCCTACGAGCAGTACTTC. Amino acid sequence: CSVVVGDGSYEQYF.

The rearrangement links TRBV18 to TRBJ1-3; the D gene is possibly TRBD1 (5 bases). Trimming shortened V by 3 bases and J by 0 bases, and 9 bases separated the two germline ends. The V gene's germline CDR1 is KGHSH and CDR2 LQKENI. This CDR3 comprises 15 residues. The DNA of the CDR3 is TGTGCCAGCTCACCCAGCGGGGCCTCTGGAAACACCATATATTTT. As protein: CASSPSGASGNTIYF.

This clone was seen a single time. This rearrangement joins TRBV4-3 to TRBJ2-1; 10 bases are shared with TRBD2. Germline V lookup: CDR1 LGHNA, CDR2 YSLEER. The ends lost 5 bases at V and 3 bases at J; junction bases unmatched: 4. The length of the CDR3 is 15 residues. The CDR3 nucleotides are TGCGCCAGCAGCTCACTAGCGGGAATCTACAATGAGCAGTTCTTC. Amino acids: CASSSLAGIYNEQFF.

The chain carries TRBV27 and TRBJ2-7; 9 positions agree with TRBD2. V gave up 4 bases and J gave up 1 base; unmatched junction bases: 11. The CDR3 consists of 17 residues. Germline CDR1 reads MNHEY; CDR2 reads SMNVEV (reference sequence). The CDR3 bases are TGTGCCAGCAGTTCCGTCAGACTAGCGGATAATTCCTACGAGCAGTACTTC. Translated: CASSSVRLADNSYEQYF.

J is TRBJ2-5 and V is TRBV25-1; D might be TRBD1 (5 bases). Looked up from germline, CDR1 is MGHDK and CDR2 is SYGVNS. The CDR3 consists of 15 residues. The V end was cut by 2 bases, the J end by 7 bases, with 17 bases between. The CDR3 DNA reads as TGTGCCAGCAGTGAACCTGACAGATCCCTTGGGACCCAGTACTTC. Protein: CASSEPDRSLGTQYF.

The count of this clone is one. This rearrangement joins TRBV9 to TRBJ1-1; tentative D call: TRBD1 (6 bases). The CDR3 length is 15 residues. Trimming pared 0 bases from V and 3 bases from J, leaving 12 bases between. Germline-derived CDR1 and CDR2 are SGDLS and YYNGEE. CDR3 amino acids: CASSVEWGRDTEAFF. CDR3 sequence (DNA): TGTGCCAGCAGCGTAGAGTGGGGGCGGGACACTGAAGCTTTCTTT.

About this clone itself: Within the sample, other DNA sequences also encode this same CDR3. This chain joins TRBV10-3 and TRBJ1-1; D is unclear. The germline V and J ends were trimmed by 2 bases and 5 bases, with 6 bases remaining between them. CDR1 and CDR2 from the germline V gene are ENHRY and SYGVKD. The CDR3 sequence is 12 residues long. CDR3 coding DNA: TGTGCCATCAGTGAGAGTTGGACTGAAGCTTTCTTT. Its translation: CAISESWTEAFF.

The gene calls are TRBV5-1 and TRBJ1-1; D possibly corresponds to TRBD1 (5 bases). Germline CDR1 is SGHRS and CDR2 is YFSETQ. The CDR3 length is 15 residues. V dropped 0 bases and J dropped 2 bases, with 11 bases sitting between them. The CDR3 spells CASSLGFGQNTEAFF. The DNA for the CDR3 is TGCGCCAGCAGCTTGGGGTTTGGACAAAACACTGAAGCTTTCTTT.

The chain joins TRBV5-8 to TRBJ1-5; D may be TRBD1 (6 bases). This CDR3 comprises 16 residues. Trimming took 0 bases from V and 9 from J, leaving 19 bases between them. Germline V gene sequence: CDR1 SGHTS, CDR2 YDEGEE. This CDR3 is CASSLVSGAIHGPQHF. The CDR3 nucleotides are TGTGCCAGCAGCTTGGTGTCAGGGGCTATTCACGGGCCCCAGCATTTT. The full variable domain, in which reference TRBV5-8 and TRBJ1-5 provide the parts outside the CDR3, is EAGVTQSPTHLIKTRGQQATLRCSPISGHTSVYWYQQALGLGLQFLLWYDEGEERNRGNFPPRFSGRQFPNYSSELNVNALELEDSALYLCASSLVSGAIHGPQHFGDGTRLSIL.

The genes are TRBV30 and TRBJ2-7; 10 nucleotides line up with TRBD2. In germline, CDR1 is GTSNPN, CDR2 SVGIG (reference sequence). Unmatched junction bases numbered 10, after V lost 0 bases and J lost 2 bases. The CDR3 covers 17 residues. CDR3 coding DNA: TGTGCCTGGAGTGTCCGAACTAGCGGGACCTACACCTACGAGCAGTACTTC. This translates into CAWSVRTSGTYTYEQYF.